Below, 5 T cell receptor beta chains from the same sample are listed, as sequenced in a study of shared clonotypes between healthy human individuals. Assay: immunoSEQ multiplex PCR; the TCRdb copy retains only in-frame clones and omits some. Found here are roughly 2 million clones, almost 96% of them singletons; the top ten hold around 0.13%. The sample consisted of naive CD4+ T cells sorted from blood. Documented subset: CD45RA+ positively selected. Source of these receptors: a man between 18 and 35 years old in good health.

In this sample, this clone turned up once. The rearrangement joins TRBV2 to TRBJ2-2; TRBD2 might be the D (6 bases). The length of the CDR3 is 15 residues. The V end lost 10 bases, the J end lost 8 bases, and 23 bases lay between the germline ends. CDR1 and CDR2 from the germline V gene are SNHLY and FYNNEI. CDR3 amino acids: CATTPRGAGTGELFF. In DNA form, the CDR3 reads TGTGCCACCACCCCAAGGGGCGCGGGAACGGGGGAGCTGTTTTTT.

This chain uses TRBV28 with TRBJ1-1, with 7 nucleotides matching TRBD1. Looked up from germline, CDR1 is MDHEN and CDR2 is SYDVKM. J was trimmed by 7 bases and V by 7 bases; bases with no gene match: 6. The CDR3 is 12 amino acids. The CDR3 region has the DNA TGTGCCAGCAAAAGGGGGCAGGGTGAAGCTTTCTTT. Its protein is CASKRGQGEAFF. Based on the CDR3 plus reference TRBV28 and TRBJ1-1, the full variable domain is DVKVTQSSRYLVKRTGEKVFLECVQDMDHENMFWYRQDPGLGLRLIYFSYDVKMKEKGDIPEGYSVSREKKERFSLILESASTNQTSMYLCASKRGQGEAFFGQGTRLTVV.

The rearrangement links TRBV25-1 to TRBJ2-1, with 9 bases that match TRBD1. Germline assignment: CDR1 MGHDK and CDR2 SYGVNS. The CDR3 is made up of 15 amino acids. J gave up 9 bases and V 1 base, and 7 bases lay outside the gene matches. The CDR3 sequence: CASSEFWDREGEQFF. The CDR3 coding sequence is TGTGCCAGCAGTGAATTTTGGGACAGGGAAGGTGAGCAGTTCTTC.

This clone was found a few times. The chain combines TRBV19 with TRBJ2-7; D not resolved. The CDR3 extends over 13 amino acids. V was clipped by 1 base and J by 4 bases, with 8 bases between them. Germline assignment: CDR1 LNHDA and CDR2 SQIVND (reference sequence). CDR3 protein: CASSIGHLYEQYF. CDR3 bases: TGTGCCAGTAGTATAGGCCACCTTTACGAGCAGTACTTC. Complete variable domain (other parts from reference TRBV19 and TRBJ2-7): DGGITQSPKYLFRKEGQNVTLSCEQNLNHDAMYWYRQDPGQGLRLIYYSQIVNDFQKGDIAEGYSVSREKKESFPLTVTSAQKNPTAFYLCASSIGHLYEQYFGPGTRLTVT.

This chain joins TRBV19 and TRBJ1-5, with D unresolved. The germline V gene encodes CDR1 LNHDA and CDR2 SQIVND (reference sequence). This CDR3 region has 14 residues. V dropped 10 bases and J dropped 4 bases, with 17 bases sitting between them. CDR3 nucleotide sequence: TGTGCCACCTCGTCGGTAACGGCGAATCAGCCCCAGCATTTT. This gives the protein CATSSVTANQPQHF.